This T cell receptor beta chain was sequenced during a study of human T cells and chemical hapten exposure. As for the study in general: Alopecia areata, totalis and universalis patients, mostly female, were included. Overall study results and limits: While controls formed fewer of them, expanded TCRs formed significantly more large CDR3 similarity clusters.

Time point indicated: patch test 2, 6 weeks after DPC sensitization. The treatment denotes: therapeutic diphenylcyclopropenone sensitization with weekly scalp DPC. Sample donors consisted of patients with alopecia, aged 18 to 70 years, who were suitable for DPC. V was pared by 10 bases and J by 7 bases, with 16 bases between. CDR1 is SEHNR and CDR2 is FQNEAQ in the germline V gene (reference sequence). CDR3 size: 13 residues. This clonotype came up a few times. What it binds is unknown. A single record per CDR3 protein comes from TCRdb applying MiXCR to the RACE reads. In the table there are some 84,000 distinct CDR3 sequences, 10% of which are singletons.

Sequences were derived from whole blood, sampled in connection with sensitization to the hapten diphenylcyclopropenone (DPC). This chain uses TRBV7-9 with TRBJ1-4, with a weak D call TRBD1 (6 bases). The TCR originated in a woman in her fifties or sixties with alopecia areata. Some clones in this sample may be carry-over from other donors' samples. The CDR3 here is CATRPGGGEKLFF. CDR3 DNA: TGTGCCACCCGTCCGGGGGGCGGTGAAAAACTGTTTTTT.